Here is one T cell receptor beta chain with its context. The record originates from a study of blood T cell repertoires in COVID-19. This CDR3 contains 16 residues. The germline V gene has CDR1 SGHTA and CDR2 FQGNSA. V was pared by 6 bases and J by 0 bases, with 15 bases between. Clones were read by immunoSEQ multiplex PCR, and TCRdb kept only the in-frame ones, dropping some. The sample consists of under 85,000 clones, roughly 84% of them appearing once. The chain uses TRBV7-2 and TRBJ2-1; D perhaps matches TRBD1 (5 bases). This receptor was taken from a man aged 50 to 59 with acute or convalescent COVID-19. Sequencing input: peripheral blood. The CDR3 DNA reads TGTGCCAGCAGTTTGACAGCTACCAGCTCCTACAATGAGCAGTTCTTC. Translation gives CASSLTATSSYNEQFF.